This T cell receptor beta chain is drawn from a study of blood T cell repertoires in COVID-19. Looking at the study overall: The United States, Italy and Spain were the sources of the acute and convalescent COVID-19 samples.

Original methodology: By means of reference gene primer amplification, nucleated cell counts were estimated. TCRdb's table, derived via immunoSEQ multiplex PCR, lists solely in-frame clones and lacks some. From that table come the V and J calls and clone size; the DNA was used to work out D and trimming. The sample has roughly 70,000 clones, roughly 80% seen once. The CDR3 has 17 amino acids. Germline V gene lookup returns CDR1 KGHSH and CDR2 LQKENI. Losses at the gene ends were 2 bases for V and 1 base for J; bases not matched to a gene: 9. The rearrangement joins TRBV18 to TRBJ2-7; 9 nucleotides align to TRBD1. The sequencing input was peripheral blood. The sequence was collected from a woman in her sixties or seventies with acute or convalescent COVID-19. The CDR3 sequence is CASSPLIGTGRSYEQYF. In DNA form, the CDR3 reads TGTGCCAGCTCACCATTAATCGGGACAGGGAGATCCTACGAGCAGTACTTC.